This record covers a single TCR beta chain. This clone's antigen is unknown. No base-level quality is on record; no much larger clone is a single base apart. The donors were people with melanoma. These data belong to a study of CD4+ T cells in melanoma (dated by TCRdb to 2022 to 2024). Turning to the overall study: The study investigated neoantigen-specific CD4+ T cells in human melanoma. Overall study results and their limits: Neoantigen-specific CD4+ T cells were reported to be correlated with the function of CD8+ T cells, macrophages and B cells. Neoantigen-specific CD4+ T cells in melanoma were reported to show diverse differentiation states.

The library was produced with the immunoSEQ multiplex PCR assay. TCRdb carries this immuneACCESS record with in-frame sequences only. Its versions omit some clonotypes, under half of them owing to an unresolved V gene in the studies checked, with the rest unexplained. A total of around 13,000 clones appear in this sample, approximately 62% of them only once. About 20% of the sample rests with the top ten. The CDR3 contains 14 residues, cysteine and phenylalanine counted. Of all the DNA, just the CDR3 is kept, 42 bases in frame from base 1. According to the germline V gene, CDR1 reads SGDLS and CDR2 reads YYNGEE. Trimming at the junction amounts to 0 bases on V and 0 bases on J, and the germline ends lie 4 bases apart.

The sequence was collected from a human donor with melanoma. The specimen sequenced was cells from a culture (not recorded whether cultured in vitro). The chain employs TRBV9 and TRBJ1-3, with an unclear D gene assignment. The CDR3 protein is CASSVDSSGNTIYF. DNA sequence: TGTGCCAGCAGCGTAGACAGCTCTGGAAACACCATATATTTT.